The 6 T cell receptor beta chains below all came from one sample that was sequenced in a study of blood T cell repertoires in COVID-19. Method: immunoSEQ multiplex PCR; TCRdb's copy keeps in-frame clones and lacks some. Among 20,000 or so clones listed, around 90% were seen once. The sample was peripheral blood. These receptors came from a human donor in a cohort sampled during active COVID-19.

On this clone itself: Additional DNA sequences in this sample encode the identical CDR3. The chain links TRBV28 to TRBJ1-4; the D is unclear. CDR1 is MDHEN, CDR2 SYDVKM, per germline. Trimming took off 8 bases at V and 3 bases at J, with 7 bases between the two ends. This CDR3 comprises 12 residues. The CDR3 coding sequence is TGTGCCAGCGAGGGTTCTAATGAAAAACTGTTTTTT. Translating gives CASEGSNEKLFF.

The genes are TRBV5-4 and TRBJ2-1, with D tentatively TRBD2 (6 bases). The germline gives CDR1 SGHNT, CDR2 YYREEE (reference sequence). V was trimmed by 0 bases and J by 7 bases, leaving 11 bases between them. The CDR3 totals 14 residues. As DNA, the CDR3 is TGTGCCAGCAGCTTGGCCGGGAGCTGGAATGAGCAGTTCTTC. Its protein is CASSLAGSWNEQFF. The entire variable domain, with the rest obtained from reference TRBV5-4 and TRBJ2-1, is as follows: ETGVTQSPTHLIKTRGQQVTLRCSSQSGHNTVSWYQQALGQGPQFIFQYYREEENGRGNFPPRFSGLQFPNYSSELNVNALELDDSALYLCASSLAGSWNEQFFGPGTRLTVL.

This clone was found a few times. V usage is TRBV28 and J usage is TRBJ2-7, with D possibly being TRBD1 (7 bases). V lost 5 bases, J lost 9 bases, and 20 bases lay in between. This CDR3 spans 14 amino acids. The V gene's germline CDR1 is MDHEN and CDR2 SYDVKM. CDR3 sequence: CASSAGQEGTRQYF. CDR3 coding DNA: TGTGCCAGCAGTGCCGGACAGGAGGGTACGAGGCAGTACTTC.

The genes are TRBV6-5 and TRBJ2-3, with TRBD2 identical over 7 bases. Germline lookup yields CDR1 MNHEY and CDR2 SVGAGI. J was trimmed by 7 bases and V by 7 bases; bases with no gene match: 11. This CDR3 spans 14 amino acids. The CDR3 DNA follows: TGTGCCAGCACCAAGGCGGGAGCGGGGTATACGCAGTATTTT. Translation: CASTKAGAGYTQYF.

This CDR3 reads CASSSTYTVVGNQPQHF. In DNA form, the CDR3 reads TGTGCCAGCAGTTCTACCTATACCGTGGTAGGCAATCAGCCCCAGCATTTT. This chain connects TRBV28 to TRBJ1-5; no clear D gene. With 4 bases removed from V and 2 bases from J, the gap between germline ends came to 18 bases. The CDR3 covers 17 residues. Germline-derived CDR1 and CDR2 are MDHEN and SYDVKM. Filled out from reference TRBV28 and TRBJ1-5, the complete variable domain reads DVKVTQSSRYLVKRTGEKVFLECVQDMDHENMFWYRQDPGLGLRLIYFSYDVKMKEKGDIPEGYSVSREKKERFSLILESASTNQTSMYLCASSSTYTVVGNQPQHFGDGTRLSIL.

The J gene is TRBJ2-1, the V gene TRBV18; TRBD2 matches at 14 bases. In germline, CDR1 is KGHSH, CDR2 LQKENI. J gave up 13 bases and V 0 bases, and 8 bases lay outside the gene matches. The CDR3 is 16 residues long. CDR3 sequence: CASSPPMTSGRGSQFF. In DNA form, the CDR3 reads TGTGCCAGCTCACCACCCATGACTAGCGGGAGGGGGTCACAGTTCTTC. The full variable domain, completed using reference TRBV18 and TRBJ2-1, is NAGVMQNPRHLVRRRGQEARLRCSPMKGHSHVYWYRQLPEEGLKFMVYLQKENIIDESGMPKERFSAEFPKEGPSILRIQQVVRGDSAAYFCASSPPMTSGRGSQFFGPGTRLTVL.